This T cell receptor (beta chain) was documented in a study of graft-versus-host responses after intestinal transplantation. The study, taken as a whole, reports: Individuals carrying graft-donor T cell macrochimerism showed high graft-versus-host to host-versus-graft clonal ratios in allografts. The study associated peak circulating GvH clone levels with early post-transplant HvG declines.

This clone has a single count. Its antigen is currently unknown. The V gene end was trimmed by 0 bases and the J gene end by 3 bases; junction bases not matched to a gene: 1. Germline V gives CDR1 SGHDT, CDR2 YYEEEE. CDR3 length: 14 amino acids. Here immunoSEQ multiplex PCR was the method, and the copy in TCRdb shows in-frame clones only, minus some. The sample gives over 65,000 clones, 90% to 95% of which show up once; approximately 0.096% is in the top ten. This clonotype was sampled from a human donor who received an intestinal transplant. The rearrangement uses TRBV5-6 and TRBJ1-2; 8 bases align to TRBD1. Sequenced material: unstimulated CD4+ T cells sorted from spleen or lymph node cells, taken before intestinal transplant. This chain's CDR3 is CASSLDRGDYGYTF. As DNA, the CDR3 is TGTGCCAGCAGCTTGGACAGGGGGGACTATGGCTACACCTTC.